The 28 T cell receptor beta chains listed next were all sequenced from one sample in a study of blood T cell repertoires in COVID-19. Here immunoSEQ multiplex PCR was the method, and the copy in TCRdb shows in-frame clones only, minus some. The sample carries around 270,000 clones, approximately 90% recorded once. Source material: peripheral blood. These receptors were taken from a man aged 30 to 45 with acute or convalescent COVID-19.

The gene calls are TRBV9 and TRBJ1-3; 9 bases fit TRBD1. The CDR3 has 16 residues. From germline, CDR1 is SGDLS and CDR2 YYNGEE. V lost 4 bases to trimming and J lost 4 bases; unmatched junction nucleotides: 9. As DNA, the CDR3 is TGTGCCAGCAGCAGGGGGACAGGGATAACGGGAAACACCATATATTTT. Protein: CASSRGTGITGNTIYF.

The gene calls are TRBV5-1 and TRBJ2-2; a possible D gene is TRBD1 (6 bases). CDR1 is SGHRS, CDR2 YFSETQ, per germline. V lost 4 bases and J lost 4, with 26 bases in between. This CDR3 is 19 amino acids long. The CDR3 reads CASSHRSDRPYTSTGELFF. The CDR3 DNA follows: TGCGCCAGCAGCCACCGATCCGACAGGCCATACACGAGCACCGGGGAGCTGTTTTTT.

The chain has TRBV5-5 and TRBJ1-3; D call uncertain. Deletions cut 0 bases from V and 4 bases from J, with 11 bases between. CDR1 and CDR2 (germline): SGHKS, YYEKEE (reference sequence). The CDR3 runs to 15 residues. The CDR3 region has the DNA TGTGCCAGCAGCTTGGATGAGTTTCCGGGAAACACCATATATTTT. Amino acids: CASSLDEFPGNTIYF.

The rearrangement links TRBV5-1 to TRBJ1-3, with D perhaps matching TRBD1 (6 bases). Trimming took 6 bases from V and 4 from J, leaving 11 bases between them. Germline V gene sequence: CDR1 SGHRS, CDR2 YFSETQ. The CDR3 is 13 amino acids. CDR3 nucleotides: TGCGCCAGCACCCAGGGGTCCGGAAACACCATATATTTT. This sequence encodes CASTQGSGNTIYF.

The chain uses TRBV27 and TRBJ1-3; D perhaps matches TRBD1 (6 bases). Germline CDR1 MNHEY, CDR2 SMNVEV (reference sequence). The CDR3 loop spans 15 amino acids. Trimming removed 4 bases at V and 4 bases at J, with 14 bases between. This CDR3 reads CASSSQGTYGNTIYF. CDR3 bases: TGTGCCAGCAGTTCACAGGGTACCTACGGAAACACCATATATTTT.

This clone was seen a single time. CDR3 in DNA: TGCGCCAGCAGTCCCCGGGGGGGCACAGATACGCAGTATTTT. It codes for CASSPRGGTDTQYF. The chain couples TRBV5-1 to TRBJ2-3, with 7 bases fitting TRBD2. The CDR3 totals 14 residues. Germline V gene data show CDR1 as SGHRS and CDR2 as YFSETQ. V trimming: 5 bases; J trimming: 1 base; junction bases outside the gene matches: 4.

The chain links TRBV19 to TRBJ1-5, with D uncertain. This CDR3 spans 15 amino acids. Germline values: CDR1 LNHDA, CDR2 SQIVND (reference sequence). V lost 7 bases and J 4 bases, leaving 17 bases between the germline ends. The CDR3 region has the DNA TGTGCCAGTACCCCCGGAGGGCAGGTTAATCAGCCCCAGCATTTT. As protein: CASTPGGQVNQPQHF.

This clone was counted a single time. J is TRBJ2-3 and V is TRBV7-3, with a weak D call TRBD2 (6 bases). The V gene lost 2 bases and the J gene lost 6 bases, with 9 bases spanning the gap. The germline CDR1 and CDR2 sequences are SGHTA and FQGTGA. This CDR3 spans 13 amino acids. CDR3: CASSLGLADTQYF. The DNA of the CDR3 is TGTGCCAGCAGCTTAGGGCTAGCGGATACGCAGTATTTT.

This sequence joins TRBV5-4 and TRBJ2-3; 8 nucleotides match TRBD2. Per germline, CDR1 SGHNT and CDR2 YYREEE (reference sequence). V dropped 4 bases and J dropped 2; count of bases not matched to a gene: 3. This CDR3 has 14 amino acids. The CDR3 DNA sequence: TGTGCCAGCAGCCCGCGGGGGGTCACAGATACGCAGTATTTT. The encoded protein is CASSPRGVTDTQYF.

The chain combines TRBV19 with TRBJ2-7, with 7 bases lining up with TRBD1. J gave up 2 bases and V 4 bases, and 8 bases lay outside the gene matches. This CDR3 is built from 15 residues. Germline V gene data show CDR1 as LNHDA and CDR2 as SQIVND (reference sequence). The CDR3 protein is CASSRDSGETYEQYF. Written as DNA, the CDR3 is TGTGCCAGTAGTAGGGACAGCGGTGAAACCTACGAGCAGTACTTC. Full variable domain (missing parts from reference TRBV19 and TRBJ2-7): DGGITQSPKYLFRKEGQNVTLSCEQNLNHDAMYWYRQDPGQGLRLIYYSQIVNDFQKGDIAEGYSVSREKKESFPLTVTSAQKNPTAFYLCASSRDSGETYEQYFGPGTRLTVT.

The CDR3 DNA reads TGTGCCAGTAGTATAGCGGGGACAGGGCGATTACGGCAGCCCCAGCATTTT. It encodes CASSIAGTGRLRQPQHF. The genes are TRBV19 and TRBJ1-5, with 9 bases fitting TRBD1. The CDR3 sequence is 17 residues long. Trimming took 1 base from V and 7 from J; bases not matched to a gene: 11. Germline loops: CDR1 LNHDA, CDR2 SQIVND (reference sequence). Combining the CDR3 with reference TRBV19 and TRBJ1-5 gives the whole variable domain DGGITQSPKYLFRKEGQNVTLSCEQNLNHDAMYWYRQDPGQGLRLIYYSQIVNDFQKGDIAEGYSVSREKKESFPLTVTSAQKNPTAFYLCASSIAGTGRLRQPQHFGDGTRLSIL.

The chain recombines TRBV29-1 with TRBJ1-2; TRBD1 aligns across 9 bases. The CDR3 consists of 12 residues. Trimming at V came to 6 bases and at J to 4 bases, leaving 3 bases not matched to a gene. Germline V CDR1 and CDR2: SQVTM, ANQGSEA. CDR3 sequence reads: CSVTGGPYGYTF. CDR3 nucleotides: TGCAGCGTGACAGGGGGGCCCTATGGCTACACCTTC. Looking up the rest from reference TRBV29-1 and TRBJ1-2 gives the full variable domain: SAVISQKPSRDICQRGTSLTIQCQVDSQVTMMFWYRQQPGQSLTLIATANQGSEATYESGFVIDKFPISRPNLTFSTLTVSNMSPEDSSIYLCSVTGGPYGYTFGSGTRLTVV.

The chain recombines TRBV28 with TRBJ2-2; 11 nucleotides agree with TRBD2. The V segment lost 8 bases and the J segment 5 bases; nucleotides outside the gene matches: 16. Germline V lookup: CDR1 MDHEN, CDR2 SYDVKM. The CDR3 runs 18 residues. CDR3 residues: CASGTGTSGQWGTGELFF. In DNA form, the CDR3 reads TGTGCCAGCGGTACCGGGACTAGCGGACAATGGGGAACCGGGGAGCTGTTTTTT.

V gene TRBV2 combines with J gene TRBJ2-6, with a tentative D call TRBD1 (5 bases). The CDR3 has 17 residues. The V gene lost 3 bases and the J gene lost 1 base, with 13 bases spanning the gap. Germline CDR1 is SNHLY and CDR2 is FYNNEI. CDR3 coding DNA: TGTGCCAGCAGTGAGATGGGGCTAGGATCTGGGGCCAACGTCCTGACTTTC. This translates into CASSEMGLGSGANVLTF.

The chain carries TRBV18 and TRBJ2-3; 12 positions agree with TRBD1. This CDR3 region has 16 residues. The trim removed 1 base at V and 4 bases at J, leaving 3 bases unmatched. Germline lookup yields CDR1 KGHSH and CDR2 LQKENI. CDR3 region: CASSPLGTGGSDTQYF. CDR3 in DNA: TGTGCCAGCTCACCACTCGGGACAGGGGGCTCAGATACGCAGTATTTT.

The rearrangement uses TRBV12-3 or TRBV12-4 and TRBJ1-1; D gene unclear. There are 12 residues in the CDR3. V was pared by 3 bases and J by 5 bases, with 7 bases between. The CDR3 coding sequence is TGTGCCAGCAGTTTTCACCGGACTGAAGCTTTCTTT. Amino acid sequence: CASSFHRTEAFF.

This chain joins TRBV15 and TRBJ1-2; D not certain. Germline-derived CDR1 and CDR2 are LNHNV and YYDKDF (reference sequence). Trimming cost V 0 bases and J 3 bases, with 11 bases left between them. CDR3 size: 15 residues. CDR3 region: CATSRDGKMDYGYTF. The CDR3 region has the DNA TGTGCCACCAGCAGAGACGGGAAGATGGACTATGGCTACACCTTC.

The chain is built from TRBV28 and TRBJ1-1, with a possible D match to TRBD1 (6 bases). V was shortened by 3 bases and J by 0 bases, with 14 bases between the two germline ends. Germline V CDR1 and CDR2: MDHEN, SYDVKM. The CDR3 is 16 residues long. The CDR3: CASSFVGATMNTEAFF. The CDR3 DNA reads TGTGCCAGCAGTTTTGTGGGGGCAACAATGAACACTGAAGCTTTCTTT.

This chain links TRBV5-6 with TRBJ1-5; weak D call: TRBD1 (6 bases). CDR1 is SGHDT and CDR2 is YYEEEE in the germline V gene. V lost 2 bases and J 5 bases, leaving 11 bases between the germline ends. This CDR3 has 14 residues. Here the CDR3 DNA reads TGTGCCAGCAGCTTAAGGGGGGGGCATCAGCCCCAGCATTTT. Its protein is CASSLRGGHQPQHF.

The gene calls are TRBV27 and TRBJ1-2, with 7 bases fitting TRBD1. The length of the CDR3 is 15 residues. Germline-derived CDR1 and CDR2 are MNHEY and SMNVEV (reference sequence). Losses at the gene ends were 5 bases for V and 4 bases for J; bases not matched to a gene: 10. CDR3 coding DNA: TGTGCCAGCAGTGAATACCGACGACAGGGCTATGGCTACACCTTC. The encoded protein is CASSEYRRQGYGYTF.

This chain joins TRBV18 and TRBJ2-5; 7 bases map to TRBD1. V was pared by 2 bases and J by 5 bases, with 8 bases of the junction left unmatched. CDR1 is KGHSH, CDR2 LQKENI, per germline. The CDR3 extends over 15 amino acids. CDR3 region: CASSPAGQVRETQYF. The DNA of the CDR3 is TGTGCCAGCTCACCAGCCGGACAGGTTCGCGAGACCCAGTACTTC.

The chain is built from TRBV5-1 and TRBJ2-3; D possibly corresponds to TRBD1 (6 bases). CDR1 and CDR2 from the germline V gene are SGHRS and YFSETQ. Trimming removed 5 bases at V and 0 bases at J, with 16 bases between. The CDR3 covers 16 residues. CDR3 in amino acids: CASRGTPGLSTDTQYF. The CDR3 nucleotides are TGCGCCAGCAGAGGGACACCCGGCCTTAGCACAGATACGCAGTATTTT.

The chain links TRBV2 to TRBJ1-1, with D perhaps matching TRBD1 (6 bases). CDR1 and CDR2 (germline): SNHLY, FYNNEI. Trimming took off 8 bases at V and 5 bases at J, with 18 bases between the two ends. The CDR3 runs to 14 residues. The CDR3 spells CASWGPGDETEAFF. CDR3 bases: TGTGCCAGCTGGGGGCCCGGGGACGAAACTGAAGCTTTCTTT. Based on the CDR3 plus reference TRBV2 and TRBJ1-1, the full variable domain is EPEVTQTPSHQVTQMGQEVILRCVPISNHLYFYWYRQILGQKVEFLVSFYNNEISEKSEIFDDQFSVERPDGSNFTLKIRSTKLEDSAMYFCASWGPGDETEAFFGQGTRLTVV.

The genes are TRBV28 and TRBJ2-7; 8 positions agree with TRBD1. Looked up from germline, CDR1 is MDHEN and CDR2 is SYDVKM. The CDR3 runs to 15 residues. After removal of 7 bases from V and 3 bases from J, the junction contained 11 bases not matched to a gene. The DNA for the CDR3 is TGTGCCAGCACCGAAGGGGGACAGGTGGGCTACGAGCAGTACTTC. It is translated as CASTEGGQVGYEQYF. The full variable domain, with the rest looked up from reference TRBV28 and TRBJ2-7, is DVKVTQSSRYLVKRTGEKVFLECVQDMDHENMFWYRQDPGLGLRLIYFSYDVKMKEKGDIPEGYSVSREKKERFSLILESASTNQTSMYLCASTEGGQVGYEQYFGPGTRLTVT.

The J gene is TRBJ2-7, the V gene TRBV9, with unresolved D. Trimming took 0 bases from V and 6 from J, leaving 16 bases between them. The CDR3 has 15 amino acids. In germline, CDR1 is SGDLS, CDR2 YYNGEE. Here the CDR3 DNA reads TGTGCCAGCAGCGTAGACAGTCTTTCCGCTCGCGAGCAGTACTTC. Protein product: CASSVDSLSAREQYF.

The chain is built from TRBV19 and TRBJ1-4; 10 bases match TRBD1. The CDR3 spans 16 residues. CDR1 and CDR2 (germline): LNHDA, SQIVND (reference sequence). J was trimmed by 2 bases and V by 7 bases; bases with no gene match: 7. The CDR3 region has the DNA TGTGCCAGTAACGACAGGGGGCAGGCTACTAATGAAAAACTGTTTTTT. This translates into CASNDRGQATNEKLFF. Full variable domain (missing parts from reference TRBV19 and TRBJ1-4): DGGITQSPKYLFRKEGQNVTLSCEQNLNHDAMYWYRQDPGQGLRLIYYSQIVNDFQKGDIAEGYSVSREKKESFPLTVTSAQKNPTAFYLCASNDRGQATNEKLFFGSGTQLSVL.

The chain uses TRBV5-4 and TRBJ2-3, with 9 bases lining up with TRBD2. This CDR3 has 15 amino acids. Germline V CDR1 and CDR2: SGHNT, YYREEE (reference sequence). The J segment lost 4 bases and the V segment lost 4 bases, leaving 7 bases of the junction unmatched. The CDR3 loop reads CASSLSLAGSDTQYF. The CDR3 nucleotides are TGTGCCAGCAGCCTTTCGCTAGCGGGGTCAGATACGCAGTATTTT.

The chain links TRBV24-1 to TRBJ2-2; TRBD1 agrees at 7 bases. In germline, CDR1 is KGHDR, CDR2 SFDVKD. V lost 3 bases and J lost 5; bases outside the gene matches: 8. The CDR3 extends over 16 amino acids. The CDR3 nucleotides read TGTGCCACCAGTGATCCCCGGACAGGAACTACCGGGGAGCTGTTTTTT. As protein: CATSDPRTGTTGELFF.